Listed below are T cell receptor beta chains from one sample, sequenced in a study of OX40 agonist ivuxolimab in advanced cancers. Sequenced by immunoSEQ multiplex PCR; TCRdb stores in-frame clones only, minus some. The data show 81,000 or so clones, with about 89% seen just once and under 8.5% held by the top ten. The sequencing here drew on CD4+ or CD8+ T cells sorted from blood, taken in a trial of the OX40 agonist ivuxolimab. The receptors were sampled from an adult with an advanced solid tumor such as melanoma, head and neck, liver or kidney cancer. Both conserved end residues are part of each CDR3. D genes are given only for firm matches. Size tells how often a clone was seen (once, few, many) or the class of an expanded clone, and some rows leave it out.

j_call,cdr3_length,clone_size,d_call,v_call,cdr3_nt,cdr3_aa
TRBJ2-3,13,.,.,TRBV11-2,TGTGCCAGCAGCCGCCTCGGCACAGATACGCAGTATTTT,CASSRLGTDTQYF
TRBJ2-7,11,.,.,TRBV5-6,TGTGCCAGCAGCTTCTTATACGAGCAGTACTTC,CASSFLYEQYF
TRBJ2-1,11,once,.,TRBV20-1,TGCAGTGCTAAACTAGTTAATGAGCAGTTCTTC,CSAKLVNEQFF
TRBJ2-5,11,.,.,TRBV6-1,TGTGCCAGTAGACTGGGTTTGACCCAGTACTTC,CASRLGLTQYF
TRBJ2-3,17,few,TRBD2,TRBV27,TGTGCCAGCAGTTTATCACCATGGCGGGAGGTTGGAGATACGCAGTATTTT,CASSLSPWREVGDTQYF
TRBJ2-1,14,.,.,TRBV5-1,TGCGCCAGCAGCTGGGACATCGCCTACAATGAGCAGTTCTTC,CASSWDIAYNEQFF
TRBJ1-5,15,.,TRBD1,TRBV6-1,TGTGCCAGCAGTCTAGGACAGGGCAGGAATCAGCCCCAGCATTTT,CASSLGQGRNQPQHF
TRBJ2-4,14,once,.,TRBV6-5,TGTGCCAGCAGTTACGGGATTTCGGGAAACATTCAGTACTTC,CASSYGISGNIQYF
TRBJ2-2,16,few,TRBD2,TRBV4-2,TGTGCCAGCAGCCAGGACGCTAGCGGGGCCGCCGGGGAGCTGTTTTTT,CASSQDASGAAGELFF
TRBJ2-1,15,.,TRBD2,TRBV5-6,TGTGCCAGCAGCACCGCTAGCGGGCGATACAATGAGCAGTTCTTC,CASSTASGRYNEQFF
TRBJ2-4,16,.,TRBD1,TRBV6-6,TGTGCCAGCAGCAATCAGGGGGCGATCGCCAAAAACATTCAGTACTTC,CASSNQGAIAKNIQYF
TRBJ2-2,14,.,.,TRBV6-5,TGTGCCAGCAGTTACTCGCCCAACACCGGGGAGCTGTTTTTT,CASSYSPNTGELFF
TRBJ2-7,13,.,.,TRBV28,TGTGCCAGCAGCTATACAGGGTCCTACGAGCAGTACTTC,CASSYTGSYEQYF
TRBJ2-7,13,.,.,TRBV15,TGTGCCACCAGCAGAGACCCTGCGGTTGAGCAGTACTTC,CATSRDPAVEQYF
TRBJ1-2,14,.,.,TRBV9,TGTGCCAGCAGCCAAGGAAGAGACATTGATGGCTACACCTTC,CASSQGRDIDGYTF
TRBJ2-7,13,.,.,TRBV4-1,TGCGCCAGCAGCCCCGGGAGCTATGGGGAGCAGTACTTC,CASSPGSYGEQYF
TRBJ1-5,14,.,.,TRBV6-5,TGTGCCAGCAGCGACAGCCTTTTCAATCAGCCCCAGCATTTT,CASSDSLFNQPQHF
TRBJ2-2,13,.,.,TRBV19,TGTGCCAGTAGTATATCAGGCACCGGGGAGCTGTTTTTT,CASSISGTGELFF
TRBJ1-2,12,.,.,TRBV29-1,TGCAGCGTTGAAGATGGTTCGGATGGCTACACCTTC,CSVEDGSDGYTF
TRBJ1-1,15,.,.,TRBV6-5,TGTGCCAGCAGGCTGGCGACGGAGCAGAACACTGAAGCTTTCTTT,CASRLATEQNTEAFF
TRBJ1-4,13,.,TRBD1,TRBV15,TGTGCCACCAGCAGGGAGAGACAGGGCGAACTGTTTTTT,CATSRERQGELFF
TRBJ2-3,12,.,.,TRBV18,TGTGCCAGCTCACCGAAACAGATACCGCAGTATTTT,CASSPKQIPQYF